Reported below is one TCR beta chain. Its antigen remains unidentified. The V gene end was trimmed by 3 bases and the J gene end by 0 bases; junction bases not matched to a gene: 14. Germline V gives CDR1 SGDLS, CDR2 YYNGEE. The CDR3 contains 19 residues. Naive CD8 cells lacked CD45RO, underwent positive selection for CCR7 and left out terminally differentiated effector memory CD45RA+ cells. Healthy HIV-negative adults without recent acute infections or vaccinations served as donors. This record comes from a study of shared clonotypes between healthy human individuals. Study-level points and caveats: What limited the represented genetic and exposure-history diversity was the small number of donors.

Clones were read by immunoSEQ multiplex PCR, and TCRdb kept only the in-frame ones, dropping some. The data contain under 2,000,000 clones, roughly 94% of them seen just once; the ten biggest clones take up approximately 1.2%. Sequenced sample: naive CD8+ T cells sorted from blood. The chain employs TRBV9 and TRBJ1-3; 8 nucleotides line up with TRBD1. This TCR was sampled from a man between 18 and 29 years old in good health. CDR3 region: CASSGHPGQAIVSGNTIYF. CDR3 sequence (DNA): TGTGCCAGCAGCGGACATCCGGGACAGGCAATCGTCTCTGGAAACACCATATATTTT.